Listed here are 5 T cell receptor beta chains from one sample, sequenced in a study of cytomegalovirus exposure and HLA in healthy donors. Amplification used 60 Vbeta primers and 13 Jbeta primers. Clones were read by immunoSEQ multiplex PCR, and TCRdb kept only the in-frame ones, dropping some. The repertoire holds roughly 100,000 clones, with around 60% as singletons. The specimen sequenced was PBMCs. The receptors shown here come from a woman between 50 and 59 years old in good health and CMV-seronegative.

This sequence joins TRBV19 and TRBJ2-7; 10 nucleotides match TRBD1. The germline V gene has CDR1 LNHDA and CDR2 SQIVND (reference sequence). V dropped 6 bases and J dropped 3; count of bases not matched to a gene: 5. The CDR3 is 14 amino acids. The DNA for the CDR3 is TGTGCCAGTAGGACCCGGGACAGGGGCTACGAGCAGTACTTC. Amino acid sequence: CASRTRDRGYEQYF.

The chain employs TRBV19 and TRBJ1-4; TRBD1 matches 7 bases. Germline trimming cut 7 bases from V and 4 bases from J; bases unmatched to any gene: 6. CDR1 LNHDA and CDR2 SQIVND come from the germline V gene (reference sequence). CDR3 length equals 14 residues. The CDR3 sequence: CASKRGTVNEKLFF. The CDR3 region has the DNA TGTGCCAGTAAGAGGGGGACAGTTAATGAAAAACTGTTTTTT. Drawing the rest from reference TRBV19 and TRBJ1-4, the complete variable domain is DGGITQSPKYLFRKEGQNVTLSCEQNLNHDAMYWYRQDPGQGLRLIYYSQIVNDFQKGDIAEGYSVSREKKESFPLTVTSAQKNPTAFYLCASKRGTVNEKLFFGSGTQLSVL.

This chain joins TRBV19 and TRBJ2-7, with 9 bases lining up with TRBD1. Looked up from germline, CDR1 is LNHDA and CDR2 is SQIVND (reference sequence). The CDR3 runs to 14 residues. V shed 6 bases and J 5 bases; nucleotides not matched to a gene: 8. CDR3 sequence (DNA): TGTGCCAGTAGAAGGACAGGGGAGTTCAACGAGCAGTACTTC. Its translation: CASRRTGEFNEQYF. The whole variable domain, filled in from reference TRBV19 and TRBJ2-7, reads DGGITQSPKYLFRKEGQNVTLSCEQNLNHDAMYWYRQDPGQGLRLIYYSQIVNDFQKGDIAEGYSVSREKKESFPLTVTSAQKNPTAFYLCASRRTGEFNEQYFGPGTRLTVT.

The chain combines TRBV29-1 with TRBJ1-1; 9 bases match TRBD1. CDR3 length equals 17 residues. With V trimmed by 0 bases and J by 4 bases, 12 bases remained unmatched. Germline V gene data show CDR1 as SQVTM and CDR2 as ANQGSEA. The CDR3 nucleotides read TGCAGCGTTGAAGAAGGACAGGGGCGCGGAGAAATCACTGAAGCTTTCTTT. Amino acid sequence: CSVEEGQGRGEITEAFF. The entire variable domain, with the rest obtained from reference TRBV29-1 and TRBJ1-1, is as follows: SAVISQKPSRDICQRGTSLTIQCQVDSQVTMMFWYRQQPGQSLTLIATANQGSEATYESGFVIDKFPISRPNLTFSTLTVSNMSPEDSSIYLCSVEEGQGRGEITEAFFGQGTRLTVV.

The CDR3 protein is CASSPGQWTDTQYF. The CDR3 DNA reads as TGTGCCAGCTCTCCCGGACAGTGGACAGATACGCAGTATTTT. This chain uses TRBV7-2 with TRBJ2-3; a weak D match, TRBD1 (6 bases). CDR1 and CDR2 from the germline V gene are SGHTA and FQGNSA. The CDR3 extends over 14 amino acids. V was pared by 8 bases and J by 3 bases, with 15 bases between.